A single sample gave rise to the 20 T cell receptor beta chains below, sequenced in a study of human T cells and chemical hapten exposure. Time point: patch test 2, 6 weeks after DPC sensitization. This sample's treatment: therapeutic diphenylcyclopropenone sensitization with weekly scalp DPC. TCRdb analysed the RACE reads with MiXCR anew, one entry per CDR3 protein. The repertoire holds approximately 90,000 distinct CDR3 sequences, roughly 9.6% seen once, with 2.2% in the top ten. The material sequenced was whole blood, taken in connection with sensitization to the hapten diphenylcyclopropenone (DPC). The receptors stem from a man aged 35-49 years with alopecia areata. Some clones in this sample may be carry-over from other donors' samples.

This clonotype has at least ten counts. The rearrangement links TRBV28 to TRBJ2-3; 7 bases fit TRBD1. The length of the CDR3 is 15 residues. The germline gives CDR1 MDHEN, CDR2 SYDVKM. V was pared by 1 base and J by 3 bases, with 4 bases of the junction left unmatched. CDR3 region: CASSLYRGRTDTQYF. The CDR3 DNA sequence: TGTGCCAGCAGTTTATATAGGGGGCGAACAGATACGCAGTATTTT.

In this sample, this clonotype turned up a few times. V and J are TRBV5-1 and TRBJ2-5; D could derive from TRBD1 or TRBD2 (5 bases each). Germline CDR1 SGHRS, CDR2 YFSETQ. The CDR3 is made up of 13 amino acids. Trimming took 1 base from V and 4 from J, leaving 8 bases between them. CDR3 region: CASSLSGTETQYF. The CDR3 DNA reads TGCGCCAGCAGCTTGTCAGGGACAGAGACCCAGTACTTC.

This clonotype was seen a handful of times. The chain links TRBV3-2 to TRBJ1-5; the table names TRBD1, a call not compared with the DNA. TRBV3-2 is listed as a pseudogene. The length of the CDR3 is 18 residues. The CDR3 protein is CASSQENPVKGASQPQHF. The CDR3, as DNA: TGTGCCAGCAGCCAAGAGAATCCGGTAAAGGGGGCTAGTCAGCCCCAGCATTTT.

This clonotype has more than one count but fewer than ten. The rearrangement joins TRBV5-6 to TRBJ1-1, with D unclear. Looked up from germline, CDR1 is SGHDT and CDR2 is YYEEEE. V was clipped by 0 bases and J by 6 bases, with 12 bases between them. CDR3 length: 14 amino acids. The CDR3 spells CASSLVDKGSEAFF. CDR3 coding DNA: TGTGCCAGCAGCTTGGTAGATAAGGGCTCTGAAGCTTTCTTT. Based on the CDR3 plus reference TRBV5-6 and TRBJ1-1, the full variable domain is DAGVTQSPTHLIKTRGQQVTLRCSPKSGHDTVSWYQQALGQGPQFIFQYYEEEERQRGNFPDRFSGHQFPNYSSELNVNALLLGDSALYLCASSLVDKGSEAFFGQGTRLTVV.

The chain has TRBV5-4 and TRBJ2-1; possibly TRBD2 for D (6 bases). There are 15 residues in the CDR3. V was pared by 4 bases and J by 0 bases, with 11 bases between. The germline CDR1 and CDR2 sequences are SGHNT and YYREEE (reference sequence). This chain's CDR3 is CASSPRTNSYNEQFF. The CDR3 DNA sequence: TGTGCCAGCAGCCCCAGGACTAACTCCTACAATGAGCAGTTCTTC.

At least ten counts were recorded for this clonotype. The rearrangement uses TRBV9 and TRBJ1-4; the D gene is possibly TRBD1 (5 bases). In germline, CDR1 is SGDLS, CDR2 YYNGEE. CDR3 length: 15 amino acids. V was shortened by 4 bases and J by 5 bases, with 15 bases between the two germline ends. The CDR3 sequence is CASSTGGHENEKLFF. The CDR3 DNA reads TGTGCCAGCAGCACCGGCGGACACGAGAATGAAAAACTGTTTTTT.

In this sample, this clonotype turned up a few times. The J gene is TRBJ2-7, the V gene TRBV6-2 or TRBV6-3; 7 bases fit TRBD1. V was pared by 2 bases and J by 0 bases, with 13 bases of the junction left unmatched. The CDR3 is 18 amino acids. Germline CDR1 reads MNHEY; CDR2 reads SVGEGT. CDR3 nucleotides: TGTGCCAGCAGTTACCCGATCCGGACAGGTTTAAGCTCCTACGAGCAGTACGTC. This codes for CASSYPIRTGLSSYEQYV.

This chain joins TRBV20-1 and TRBJ2-5, with D possibly TRBD1 on 6 matching bases. The germline CDR1 and CDR2 sequences are DFQATT and SNEGSKA (reference sequence). Trimming removed 1 base from V and 4 bases from J, with 10 bases in between. The CDR3 contains 13 residues. CDR3 in amino acids: CSARGSRGETQYF. For the CDR3, the DNA is TGCAGTGCTAGAGGAAGCAGGGGAGAGACCCAGTACTTC.

This clonotype has more than one count but fewer than ten. This chain joins TRBV11-2 and TRBJ2-7, with TRBD2 matching 8 bases. Germline V lookup: CDR1 SGHAT, CDR2 FQNNGV. The junction had 25 bases not matched to a gene; V was cut back by 0 bases and J by 6 bases. The CDR3 runs to 21 residues. The CDR3 DNA sequence: TGTGCCAGCAGCTTAGATCTTCTGGCCGGCGGAACAGCGGCGGGAGGACTCGAGCAGTACTTC. It translates to CASSLDLLAGGTAAGGLEQYF.

Only a few counts were recorded for this clonotype. The V gene is TRBV28, the J gene TRBJ1-2; D possibly corresponds to TRBD1 (6 bases). CDR3 length: 13 residues. The V end lost 6 bases, the J end lost 4 bases, and 12 bases lay between the germline ends. The germline gives CDR1 MDHEN, CDR2 SYDVKM. CDR3 nucleotide sequence: TGTGCCAGCAGACCACCGGACAGCTATGGCTACACCTTC. It is translated as CASRPPDSYGYTF.

V gene TRBV7-2 combines with J gene TRBJ2-3; no definite D call. The CDR3 loop spans 14 amino acids. Germline V gives CDR1 SGHTA, CDR2 FQGNSA. V lost 3 bases to trimming and J lost 2 bases, with 9 bases between them. Written as DNA, the CDR3 is TGTGCCAGCAGCTTCTCCGGGTTCACAGATACGCAGTATTTT. Translated: CASSFSGFTDTQYF. Supplemented by reference TRBV7-2 and TRBJ2-3, the full variable domain reads GAGVSQSPSNKVTEKGKDVELRCDPISGHTALYWYRQSLGQGLEFLIYFQGNSAPDKSGLPSDRFSAERTGGSVSTLTIQRTQQEDSAVYLCASSFSGFTDTQYFGPGTRLTVL.

V and J are TRBV14 and TRBJ2-7; D is undetermined. Germline V gene lookup returns CDR1 SGHDN and CDR2 FVKESK. Trimming took off 1 base at V and 5 bases at J, with 9 bases between the two ends. The CDR3 is made up of 13 amino acids. CDR3 nucleotides: TGTGCCAGCAGCCAAGTAGTTGGGCACGAGCAGTACGTC. Amino acids: CASSQVVGHEQYV.

V gene TRBV7-9 combines with J gene TRBJ2-1; TRBD1 agrees at 10 bases. The CDR3 is made up of 17 amino acids. The germline CDR1 and CDR2 sequences are SEHNR and FQNEAQ (reference sequence). Unmatched junction bases numbered 9, after V lost 3 bases and J lost 4 bases. CDR3: CASSLRDRGIVYNEQFF. The CDR3 DNA reads as TGTGCCAGCAGCTTGCGGGACAGGGGAATTGTTTACAATGAGCAGTTCTTC. Full variable domain (outside the CDR3, taken from reference TRBV7-9 and TRBJ2-1): DTGVSQNPRHKITKRGQNVTFRCDPISEHNRLYWYRQTLGQGPEFLTYFQNEAQLEKSRLLSDRFSAERPKGSFSTLEIQRTEQGDSAMYLCASSLRDRGIVYNEQFFGPGTRLTVL.

V and J are TRBV25-1 and TRBJ2-5, with 11 bases lining up with TRBD1. The length of the CDR3 is 15 residues. The V segment lost 1 base and the J segment 5 bases; nucleotides outside the gene matches: 3. Per the germline V gene, CDR1 is MGHDK and CDR2 is SYGVNS. The CDR3 loop reads CASSEWDRGIETQYF. In DNA, the CDR3 is TGTGCCAGCAGTGAATGGGACAGGGGGATCGAGACCCAGTACTTC. The full variable domain, its missing parts supplied by reference TRBV25-1 and TRBJ2-5, is EADIYQTPRYLVIGTGKKITLECSQTMGHDKMYWYQQDPGMELHLIHYSYGVNSTEKGDLSSESTVSRIRTEHFPLTLESARPSHTSQYLCASSEWDRGIETQYFGPGTRLLVL.

The chain couples TRBV30 to TRBJ2-3, with TRBD2 matching 11 bases. In germline, CDR1 is GTSNPN, CDR2 SVGIG (reference sequence). V was pared by 1 base and J by 6 bases, with 9 bases of the junction left unmatched. This CDR3 comprises 16 residues. The DNA for the CDR3 is TGTGCCTGGAGTGGCCCTAGCGGGAGGAGAACGGATACGCAGTATTTT. Translation: CAWSGPSGRRTDTQYF. Full variable domain (missing parts from reference TRBV30 and TRBJ2-3): SQTIHQWPATLVQPVGSPLSLECTVEGTSNPNLYWYRQAAGRGLQLLFYSVGIGQISSEVPQNLSASRPQDRQFILSSKKLLLSDSGFYLCAWSGPSGRRTDTQYFGPGTRLTVL.

In this sample, this clonotype turned up many times. The chain is built from TRBV6-1 and TRBJ1-5; D is ambiguous. Trimming pared 6 bases from V and 2 bases from J, leaving 14 bases between. The CDR3 is 15 residues long. The germline CDR1 and CDR2 sequences are MNHNS and SASEGT. The CDR3 protein is CASRPQPGGNQPQHF. The CDR3 DNA reads as TGTGCCAGCAGACCCCAACCGGGCGGCAATCAGCCCCAGCATTTT.

This clonotype was counted a few times. The rearrangement joins TRBV6-5 to TRBJ2-7; 10 bases fit TRBD2. Germline-derived CDR1 and CDR2 are MNHEY and SVGAGI. J was trimmed by 4 bases and V by 1 base; bases with no gene match: 1. This CDR3 has 14 residues. CDR3 amino acids: CASSYLTSGYEQYF. DNA of the CDR3: TGTGCCAGCAGTTACTTGACTAGCGGGTACGAGCAGTACTTC.

This clonotype was found many times. The genes are TRBV2 and TRBJ1-6, with 7 nucleotides matching TRBD1. The CDR3 extends over 15 amino acids. Germline V lookup: CDR1 SNHLY, CDR2 FYNNEI. V was pared by 4 bases and J by 7 bases, with 7 bases of the junction left unmatched. CDR3 sequence (DNA): TGTGCCAGCAGTGGGCCACAGGGGCCGAATTCACCCCTCCACTTT. Amino acid sequence: CASSGPQGPNSPLHF.

This clonotype was observed a few times. The V call is TRBV5-1, the J call TRBJ2-3; D call uncertain. V was trimmed by 1 base and J by 2 bases, leaving 14 bases between them. In germline, CDR1 is SGHRS, CDR2 YFSETQ. CDR3 length: 16 amino acids. The CDR3 spells CASSLTPTSSTDTQYF. For the CDR3, the DNA is TGCGCCAGCAGCTTGACGCCTACGTCATCCACAGATACGCAGTATTTT.

This clonotype was detected only a few times. This rearrangement joins TRBV19 to TRBJ1-6, with TRBD1 identical over 12 bases. Losses at the gene ends were 6 bases for V and 9 bases for J; bases not matched to a gene: 6. Germline CDR1 reads LNHDA; CDR2 reads SQIVND (reference sequence). CDR3 length equals 15 residues. The CDR3 sequence is CASSGDRGPSSPLHF. For the CDR3, the DNA is TGTGCCAGTAGCGGGGACAGGGGGCCCAGTTCACCCCTCCACTTT.